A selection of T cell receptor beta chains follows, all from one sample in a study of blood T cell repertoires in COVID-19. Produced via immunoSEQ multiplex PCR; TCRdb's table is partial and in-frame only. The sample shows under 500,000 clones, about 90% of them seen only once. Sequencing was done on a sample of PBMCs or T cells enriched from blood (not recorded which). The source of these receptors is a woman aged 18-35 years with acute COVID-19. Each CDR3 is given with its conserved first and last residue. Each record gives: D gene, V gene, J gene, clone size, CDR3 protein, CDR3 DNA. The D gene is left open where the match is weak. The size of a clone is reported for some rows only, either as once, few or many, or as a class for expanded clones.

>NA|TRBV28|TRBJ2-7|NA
CASSPSGSYEQYF
TGTGCCAGCAGTCCGAGTGGGAGCTACGAGCAGTACTTC
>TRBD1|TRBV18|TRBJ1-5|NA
CASSADRGEGQPQHF
TGTGCCAGCTCAGCTGACAGGGGAGAGGGTCAGCCCCAGCATTTT
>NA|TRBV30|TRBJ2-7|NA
CAWSQKTLNEQYF
TGTGCCTGGTCCCAAAAAACTCTTAACGAGCAGTACTTC
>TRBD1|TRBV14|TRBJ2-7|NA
CASSWGQGDYEQYF
TGTGCCAGCAGCTGGGGACAGGGGGATTACGAGCAGTACTTC
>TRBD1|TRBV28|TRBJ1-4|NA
CASSLGQGREKLFF
TGTGCCAGCAGTTTGGGACAGGGACGGGAAAAACTGTTTTTT
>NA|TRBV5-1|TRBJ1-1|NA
CASSPRGVNTEAFF
TGCGCCAGCAGCCCCAGGGGCGTGAACACTGAAGCTTTCTTT
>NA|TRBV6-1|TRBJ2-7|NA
CASSEAFHEQYF
TGTGCCAGCAGTGAAGCGTTTCATGAGCAGTACTTC
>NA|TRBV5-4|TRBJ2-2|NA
CASSLFEAGELFF
TGTGCCAGCAGCTTGTTTGAGGCCGGGGAGCTGTTTTTT
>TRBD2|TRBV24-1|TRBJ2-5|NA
CATSDSTSGTLETQYF
TGTGCCACCAGTGACTCGACTAGCGGGACCTTAGAGACCCAGTACTTC
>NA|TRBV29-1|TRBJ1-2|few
CSVESRYGYTF
TGCAGCGTTGAGTCCCGCTATGGCTACACCTTC
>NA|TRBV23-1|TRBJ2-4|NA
CASSQSGGPGRNIQYF
TGCGCCAGCAGTCAATCGGGGGGGCCAGGCAGAAACATTCAGTACTTC
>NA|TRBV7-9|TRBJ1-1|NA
CASSPPPEGSRVEAFF
TGTGCCAGCAGCCCACCCCCCGAAGGCAGTCGGGTGGAAGCTTTCTTT
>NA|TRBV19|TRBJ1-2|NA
CASSSPPGRINYGYTF
TGTGCCAGTAGTTCTCCCCCAGGCAGAATAAACTATGGCTACACCTTC
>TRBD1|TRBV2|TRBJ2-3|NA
CASSGRQGVITDTQYF
TGTGCCAGCAGTGGAAGACAGGGGGTTATCACAGATACGCAGTATTTT
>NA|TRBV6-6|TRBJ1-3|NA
CASRQGRVNTIYF
TGTGCCAGCAGGCAGGGAAGAGTGAACACCATATATTTT
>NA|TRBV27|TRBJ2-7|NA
CASSFQEIYEQYF
TGTGCCAGCAGTTTTCAGGAAATTTACGAGCAGTACTTC
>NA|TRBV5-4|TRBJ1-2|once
CASRPVPGQNYGYTF
TGTGCCAGCAGACCTGTCCCAGGACAGAACTATGGCTACACCTTC